This T cell receptor beta chain was sequenced in a study of T cells in Graves' hyperthyroidism and ophthalmopathy. For the study at large: Upon initial diagnosis and before any treatment, peripheral blood was collected.

It was RNA transcripts that yielded the amplified TCR beta CDR3 regions. The HTBI primer set was used in a first-round RT-PCR of the TCR CDR3. From the multiplex PCR reads, TCRdb called clonotypes with MiXCR, one entry per CDR3 protein. The top ten clones hold about an eighth of a sample with around 250,000 distinct CDR3 sequences, about 15% of them seen once. The J segment lost 6 bases and the V segment lost 5 bases, leaving 3 bases of the junction unmatched. The CDR3 is 12 residues long. The germline V gene has CDR1 SGHRS and CDR2 YFSETQ. There are many counts of this clonotype. Its target is unknown. The diagnoses drew upon clinical symptoms, serum thyroxine and TRAb, thyroid ultrasound and orbital computed tomography. When hyperthyroidism was first diagnosed, the blood sample was taken, preceding any ophthalmopathy symptoms. Findings and caveats of the study: The majority of expanded thyroid clonotypes above 0.001 also appeared in blood.

This clonotype was obtained from a woman aged 40 to 50 with Graves' hyperthyroidism that later progressed to Graves' ophthalmopathy. The sample comprised blood. The J gene is TRBJ2-3, the V gene TRBV5-1, with 7 bases that match TRBD2. The CDR3 bases are TGCGCCAGCAGATTACTAGCGGATACGCAGTATTTT. Translated, it gives CASRLLADTQYF. Variable domain in full (rest from reference TRBV5-1 and TRBJ2-3): KAGVTQTPRYLIKTRGQQVTLSCSPISGHRSVSWYQQTPGQGLQFLFEYFSETQRNKGNFPGRFSGRQFSNSRSEMNVSTLELGDSALYLCASRLLADTQYFGPGTRLTVL.